The 25 T cell receptor beta chains in this list originate from one sample, sequenced in a study of patients and donors after allogeneic stem cell transplantation. TCRdb reprocessed the RT-PCR reads with MiXCR, giving one entry per CDR3 protein. The data show over 150,000 distinct CDR3 sequences, approximately 30% seen once. Sequenced: blood, either unsorted or a sorted T cell fraction (not recorded which). All receptors come from a human donor who was either an allogeneic HSCT recipient or a stem cell or donor lymphocyte infusion donor (not recorded which). It is not recorded whose cells these are; they may come from a transplant donor.

V usage is TRBV6-2 or TRBV6-3 and J usage is TRBJ1-2; 8 nucleotides agree with TRBD1. With 6 bases clipped from V and 0 bases from J, the junction kept 9 bases outside the gene matches. The CDR3 length is 16 residues. Germline V gene sequence: CDR1 MNHEY, CDR2 SVGEGT. The CDR3 sequence is CASRPDRGHANYGYTF. CDR3 bases: TGTGCCAGCAGACCCGACAGGGGCCACGCTAACTATGGCTACACCTTC.

The chain is built from TRBV20-1 and TRBJ2-1; TRBD2 aligns across 7 bases. This CDR3 has 14 residues. From germline, CDR1 is DFQATT and CDR2 SNEGSKA (reference sequence). Losses at the gene ends were 5 bases for V and 3 bases for J; bases not matched to a gene: 7. CDR3 sequence: CSAPARTSYNEQFF. DNA of the CDR3: TGCAGTGCTCCTGCGAGGACTAGCTACAATGAGCAGTTCTTC.

The rearrangement links TRBV20-1 to TRBJ2-3, with 9 bases that match TRBD2. The V segment lost 6 bases and the J segment 2 bases; nucleotides outside the gene matches: 6. Germline lookup yields CDR1 DFQATT and CDR2 SNEGSKA (reference sequence). The CDR3 covers 14 residues. CDR3 sequence (DNA): TGCAGTGCCGGGACTAGCTTTGTCACAGATACGCAGTATTTT. Translation gives CSAGTSFVTDTQYF.

This clonotype turned up a few times. The chain carries TRBV7-9 and TRBJ2-5; perhaps TRBD2 as D (5 bases). The CDR3 extends over 14 amino acids. Germline CDR1 reads SEHNR; CDR2 reads FQNEAQ (reference sequence). Trimming took off 3 bases at V and 2 bases at J, with 10 bases between the two ends. The chain's CDR3 is CASSFSRGQETQYF. In DNA, the CDR3 is TGTGCCAGCAGCTTCAGCCGGGGACAAGAGACCCAGTACTTC.

There are a few counts of this clonotype. This chain uses TRBV20-1 with TRBJ1-2; D not certain. The V end was cut by 4 bases, the J end by 8 bases, with 11 bases between. This CDR3 comprises 11 residues. Per the germline V gene, CDR1 is DFQATT and CDR2 is SNEGSKA (reference sequence). CDR3 sequence: CSATTGGGYTF. The DNA of the CDR3 is TGCAGTGCTACCACCGGCGGGGGCTACACCTTC.

This chain uses TRBV28 with TRBJ2-5; D assignment may be TRBD1 or TRBD2 (6 bases each). V was shortened by 5 bases and J by 0 bases, with 16 bases between the two germline ends. The CDR3 has 16 amino acids. Germline-derived CDR1 and CDR2 are MDHEN and SYDVKM. The CDR3 nucleotides read TGTGCCAGCAGTACATTCTACAGGGACTACCAAGAGACCCAGTACTTC. Translated, it gives CASSTFYRDYQETQYF.

This clonotype was seen a handful of times. V usage is TRBV10-3 and J usage is TRBJ2-7; 9 bases line up with TRBD1. The CDR3 is made up of 14 amino acids. V was clipped by 8 bases and J by 2 bases; unmatched bases: 7. CDR1 and CDR2 from the germline V gene are ENHRY and SYGVKD. Here the CDR3 reads CAIGRDRATYEQYF. Here the CDR3 DNA reads TGTGCCATCGGCCGGGACAGGGCCACCTACGAGCAGTACTTC.

This clonotype has just one count. J is TRBJ2-1 and V is TRBV10-1; D is uncertain. The CDR3 is 11 amino acids. Trimming left V 3 bases short and J 8 bases short, with 5 bases between. The germline gives CDR1 WNHNN, CDR2 SYGVQD (reference sequence). CDR3: CASSDGHEQFF. CDR3 DNA sequence: TGCGCCAGCAGTGACGGCCATGAGCAGTTCTTC.

This clonotype was detected ten times or more. This chain joins TRBV18 and TRBJ1-1; D not resolved. The CDR3 extends over 13 amino acids. V lost 2 bases and J lost 5, with 9 bases in between. Germline V gene lookup returns CDR1 KGHSH and CDR2 LQKENI. DNA of the CDR3: TGTGCCAGCTCACCAGTAAGGAAAACTGAAGCTTTCTTT. It encodes CASSPVRKTEAFF.

The chain combines TRBV9 with TRBJ2-3, with 7 bases aligning to TRBD2. This CDR3 has 14 amino acids. Trimming took 0 bases from V and 7 from J; bases not matched to a gene: 5. In germline, CDR1 is SGDLS, CDR2 YYNGEE. CDR3 loop: CASSVAGGPNTQYF. As DNA, the CDR3 is TGTGCCAGCAGCGTAGCGGGAGGACCCAATACGCAGTATTTT. The whole variable domain, remainder taken from reference TRBV9 and TRBJ2-3, is DSGVTQTPKHLITATGQRVTLRCSPRSGDLSVYWYQQSLDQGLQFLIQYYNGEERAKGNILERFSAQQFPDLHSELNLSSLELGDSALYFCASSVAGGPNTQYFGPGTRLTVL.

This clonotype has a count of ten or more. The V gene is TRBV29-1, the J gene TRBJ1-1, with D hard to call. The V end lost 7 bases, the J end lost 1 base, and 7 bases lay between the germline ends. The germline V gene encodes CDR1 SQVTM and CDR2 ANQGSEA. The CDR3 totals 11 residues. The CDR3 DNA is TGCAGCGCCACCGAGAACACTGAAGCTTTCTTT. Its protein product is CSATENTEAFF.

The J gene is TRBJ1-4, the V gene TRBV12-3 or TRBV12-4; TRBD1 might be the D (6 bases). The CDR3 spans 17 residues. V was clipped by 6 bases and J by 5 bases, with 22 bases between them. The CDR3 protein is CASSQAPGGGGNEKLFF. In DNA, the CDR3 is TGTGCCAGCAGCCAAGCGCCTGGAGGAGGGGGGAATGAAAAACTGTTTTTT.

The chain couples TRBV2 to TRBJ1-6; unclear D gene. The V and J ends lost 1 base and 4 bases respectively, with 11 bases between them. Germline V gives CDR1 SNHLY, CDR2 FYNNEI. The length of the CDR3 is 16 residues. This CDR3 is CASSEGRSSYNSPLHF. DNA of the CDR3: TGTGCCAGCAGTGAAGGGCGGTCGTCTTATAATTCACCCCTCCACTTT. The entire variable domain, with the rest obtained from reference TRBV2 and TRBJ1-6, is as follows: EPEVTQTPSHQVTQMGQEVILRCVPISNHLYFYWYRQILGQKVEFLVSFYNNEISEKSEIFDDQFSVERPDGSNFTLKIRSTKLEDSAMYFCASSEGRSSYNSPLHFGNGTRLTVT.

Of note for this clonotype: The junction shows a germline mismatch at one end, possibly a read error. The chain is built from TRBV7-7 and TRBJ2-2; TRBD2 aligns across 10 bases. CDR3 length: 15 amino acids. Germline V gene lookup returns CDR1 SSHAT and CDR2 FNYEAQ (reference sequence). In nucleotides, the CDR3 is TGTGCTAGCAGCAGGACTAGCGGACGCACCGGGGAGCTGTTTTTT. Encoded protein: CASSRTSGRTGELFF.

This clonotype was seen a few times. CDR3 residues: CASLAPGLFESGANVLTF. CDR3 coding DNA: TGCGCCAGCCTAGCTCCGGGCCTCTTTGAGTCTGGGGCCAACGTCCTGACTTTC. The chain recombines TRBV10-2 with TRBJ2-6, with D perhaps matching TRBD2 (5 bases). Germline V gives CDR1 WSHSY, CDR2 SAAADI. The CDR3 loop spans 18 amino acids. Trimming removed 8 bases at V and 1 base at J, with 21 bases between.

This rearrangement joins TRBV20-1 to TRBJ2-1, with D unclear. Germline-derived CDR1 and CDR2 are DFQATT and SNEGSKA (reference sequence). Trimming stripped 1 base from V and 7 bases from J, with 8 bases between. This CDR3 region has 12 residues. The CDR3 sequence: CSARVGWNEQFF. The CDR3 DNA follows: TGCAGTGCTAGAGTAGGTTGGAATGAGCAGTTCTTC.

This clonotype was seen a handful of times. The chain combines TRBV27 with TRBJ1-2; D not resolved. The CDR3 totals 12 residues. V gave up 3 bases and J gave up 5 bases, with 7 bases separating them. Germline CDR1 MNHEY, CDR2 SMNVEV (reference sequence). CDR3 nucleotide sequence: TGTGCCAGCAGTTTGGTCTTTTATGGCTACACCTTC. Translation gives CASSLVFYGYTF.

The table lists this clonotype with a few counts. This chain joins TRBV15 and TRBJ2-3; D unclear. This CDR3 comprises 14 residues. The V gene lost 0 bases and the J gene lost 5 bases, with 9 bases spanning the gap. In germline, CDR1 is LNHNV, CDR2 YYDKDF (reference sequence). CDR3 in DNA: TGTGCCACCAGCAGAGATTATGCCGGAGATACGCAGTATTTT. Amino acid sequence: CATSRDYAGDTQYF.

This clonotype was detected a few times. The rearrangement uses TRBV5-1 and TRBJ2-7; TRBD1 matches 7 bases. CDR3 length equals 15 residues. Per the germline V gene, CDR1 is SGHRS and CDR2 is YFSETQ. V shed 3 bases, J shed 3 bases, and the junction held 9 bases outside the gene matches. The CDR3 bases are TGCGCCAGCAGCTCCGCTTCGGGACAGATCTACGAGCAGTACTTC. This gives the protein CASSSASGQIYEQYF. The entire variable domain, with the rest obtained from reference TRBV5-1 and TRBJ2-7, is as follows: KAGVTQTPRYLIKTRGQQVTLSCSPISGHRSVSWYQQTPGQGLQFLFEYFSETQRNKGNFPGRFSGRQFSNSRSEMNVSTLELGDSALYLCASSSASGQIYEQYFGPGTRLTVT.

The V and J genes are TRBV20-1 and TRBJ2-7; 14 nucleotides match TRBD2. CDR3 length: 15 amino acids. The junction had 4 bases not matched to a gene; V was cut back by 3 bases and J by 3 bases. In germline, CDR1 is DFQATT, CDR2 SNEGSKA (reference sequence). The CDR3 bases are TGCAGTGCTAGCCCCGGACTAGCGGGAGGCTACGAGCAGTACTTC. This gives the protein CSASPGLAGGYEQYF.

This sequence joins TRBV20-1 and TRBJ2-1; D remains ambiguous. V lost 2 bases, J lost 7 bases, and 6 bases lay in between. The CDR3 runs to 11 residues. Germline values: CDR1 DFQATT, CDR2 SNEGSKA (reference sequence). CDR3 in amino acids: CSARFPNEQFF. CDR3 nucleotide sequence: TGCAGTGCTAGATTTCCTAATGAGCAGTTCTTC.

The chain combines TRBV3-1 with TRBJ2-7; the match to TRBD2 covers 12 bases. Germline values: CDR1 LGHDT, CDR2 YNNKEL (reference sequence). This CDR3 is 16 amino acids long. J was trimmed by 7 bases and V by 3 bases; bases with no gene match: 10. The CDR3 spells CASSQTIGLAGREQYF. The DNA of the CDR3 is TGTGCCAGCAGCCAGACTATCGGACTAGCGGGACGGGAGCAGTACTTC.

In this sample, this clonotype turned up a few times. V gene TRBV5-6 combines with J gene TRBJ1-5; TRBD1 is a possible D gene (5 bases). Germline-derived CDR1 and CDR2 are SGHDT and YYEEEE. CDR3 size: 13 residues. Trimming pared 3 bases from V and 13 bases from J, leaving 17 bases between. The CDR3 reads CASSSRTRMLQHF. The CDR3 coding sequence is TGTGCCAGCAGCTCCCGGACAAGAATGCTACAGCATTTT.

This chain joins TRBV14 and TRBJ2-7; 15 nucleotides agree with TRBD2. CDR1 and CDR2 from the germline V gene are SGHDN and FVKESK. The CDR3 is 16 residues long. V shed 4 bases and J 6 bases; nucleotides not matched to a gene: 7. The chain's CDR3 is CASSPLPGLAGGEQYF. The CDR3 coding sequence is TGTGCCAGCAGCCCCCTACCGGGACTAGCGGGAGGCGAGCAGTACTTC. Full variable domain (missing parts from reference TRBV14 and TRBJ2-7): EAGVTQFPSHSVIEKGQTVTLRCDPISGHDNLYWYRRVMGKEIKFLLHFVKESKQDESGMPNNRFLAERTGGTYSTLKVQPAELEDSGVYFCASSPLPGLAGGEQYFGPGTRLTVT.

This clonotype has just a few counts. This chain joins TRBV6-2 or TRBV6-3 and TRBJ1-1; D call uncertain. The germline V gene encodes CDR1 MNHEY and CDR2 SVGEGT. This CDR3 contains 14 residues. V was pared by 2 bases and J by 1 base, with 8 bases between. The CDR3 bases are TGTGCCAGCAGTTACCTGGCGGGGAACACTGAAGCTTTCTTT. The encoded protein is CASSYLAGNTEAFF.